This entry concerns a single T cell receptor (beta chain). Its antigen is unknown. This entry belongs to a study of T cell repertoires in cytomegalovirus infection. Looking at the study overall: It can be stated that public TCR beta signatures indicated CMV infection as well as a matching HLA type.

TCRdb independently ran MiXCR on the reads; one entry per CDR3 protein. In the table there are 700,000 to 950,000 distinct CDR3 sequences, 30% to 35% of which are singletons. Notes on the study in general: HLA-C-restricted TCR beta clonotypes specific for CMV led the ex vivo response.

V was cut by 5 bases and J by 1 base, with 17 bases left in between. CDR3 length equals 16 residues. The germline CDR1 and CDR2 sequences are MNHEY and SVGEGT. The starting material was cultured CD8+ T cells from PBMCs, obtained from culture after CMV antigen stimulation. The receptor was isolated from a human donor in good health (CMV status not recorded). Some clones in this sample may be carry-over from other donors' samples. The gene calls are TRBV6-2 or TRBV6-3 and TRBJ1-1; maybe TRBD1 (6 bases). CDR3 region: CASSTSWGDTNTEAFF. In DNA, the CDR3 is TGTGCCAGCAGTACCAGTTGGGGGGACACGAACACTGAAGCTTTCTTT.